The 32 T cell receptor beta chains reported below all come from one sample, sequenced in a study of blood T cell repertoires in COVID-19. Clones were read by immunoSEQ multiplex PCR, and TCRdb kept only the in-frame ones, dropping some. The sample consists of under 95,000 clones, approximately 86% of them appearing once. Material: peripheral blood. The source is a woman aged 45-65 years with acute or convalescent COVID-19.

This clone was found once. The rearrangement links TRBV9 to TRBJ1-4; D might be TRBD1 (5 bases). Germline CDR1 reads SGDLS; CDR2 reads YYNGEE. The CDR3 extends over 14 amino acids. V shed 3 bases and J shed 7 bases, with 13 bases lying between them. The CDR3 sequence is CASSGGDLGEKLFF. The CDR3 DNA is TGTGCCAGCAGCGGTGGGGACTTGGGTGAAAAACTGTTTTTT.

The gene calls are TRBV19 and TRBJ1-5, with D tentatively TRBD1 (5 bases). V lost 1 base, J lost 1 base, and 8 bases lay in between. Germline V gene sequence: CDR1 LNHDA, CDR2 SQIVND (reference sequence). This CDR3 is built from 15 residues. The CDR3 region is CASSIGQLSNQPQHF. In nucleotides, the CDR3 is TGTGCCAGTAGTATAGGACAGCTGAGCAATCAGCCCCAGCATTTT.

This chain uses TRBV19 with TRBJ1-5; TRBD1 might be the D (5 bases). CDR1 and CDR2 (germline): LNHDA, SQIVND (reference sequence). CDR3 length: 13 amino acids. The V end was cut by 8 bases, the J end by 3 bases, with 11 bases between. The DNA of the CDR3 is TGTGCCAGTGTTGACAGTTTCAATCAGCCCCAGCATTTT. Translated: CASVDSFNQPQHF.

The genes are TRBV25-1 and TRBJ1-4, with D hard to call. Germline V gives CDR1 MGHDK, CDR2 SYGVNS. The CDR3 contains 13 residues. V dropped 7 bases and J dropped 7 bases, with 13 bases sitting between them. The CDR3 region has the DNA TGTGCCAGCAATTTTCGGAGCGGTGAAAAACTGTTTTTT. It translates to CASNFRSGEKLFF.

This chain links TRBV19 with TRBJ1-1, with D maybe TRBD1 (6 bases). The V gene's germline CDR1 is LNHDA and CDR2 SQIVND (reference sequence). Between the trimmed V and J ends, which lost 6 bases and 4 bases, there was a span of 12 bases. The CDR3 sequence is 13 residues long. DNA of the CDR3: TGTGCCAGTAGCACGGGAGGGGGCACTGAAGCTTTCTTT. It is translated as CASSTGGGTEAFF.

About this clone itself: Different DNA sequences within this sample yield the same CDR3. This chain uses TRBV27 with TRBJ2-7; D perhaps matches TRBD1 (6 bases). The germline CDR1 and CDR2 sequences are MNHEY and SMNVEV (reference sequence). The V end lost 3 bases, the J end lost 4 bases, and 10 bases lay between the germline ends. The CDR3 consists of 13 residues. The CDR3 region has the DNA TGTGCCAGCAGTTTTTCAGGGGTGTACGAGCAGTACTTC. This gives the protein CASSFSGVYEQYF.

The chain has TRBV7-2 and TRBJ1-6, with 8 positions matching TRBD1. After removal of 5 bases from V and 7 bases from J, the junction contained 7 bases not matched to a gene. CDR1 is SGHTA and CDR2 is FQGNSA in the germline V gene. This CDR3 comprises 15 residues. The CDR3 sequence is CASSRGQGTNSPLHF. The CDR3, as DNA: TGTGCCAGCAGCCGCGGACAGGGAACAAATTCACCCCTCCACTTT.

This chain links TRBV19 with TRBJ1-4, with a tentative D call TRBD1 (5 bases). CDR1 is LNHDA and CDR2 is SQIVND in the germline V gene (reference sequence). The V and J ends lost 5 bases and 3 bases respectively, with 13 bases between them. There are 15 residues in the CDR3. CDR3 amino acids: CASSYSGIPNEKLFF. CDR3 in DNA: TGTGCCAGTAGTTATTCAGGGATACCTAATGAAAAACTGTTTTTT.

The chain has TRBV6-5 and TRBJ2-2, with a weak D call TRBD1 (6 bases). There are 13 residues in the CDR3. Germline loops: CDR1 MNHEY, CDR2 SVGAGI. The V end lost 6 bases, the J end lost 1 base, and 6 bases lay between the germline ends. The CDR3 DNA reads TGTGCCAGCAGGACAGGGAACACCGGGGAGCTGTTTTTT. It codes for CASRTGNTGELFF.

This rearrangement joins TRBV4-1 to TRBJ1-6; 7 bases are a match to TRBD1. The germline V gene encodes CDR1 MGHRA and CDR2 YSYEKL. The J segment lost 5 bases and the V segment lost 3 bases, leaving 10 bases of the junction unmatched. The CDR3 contains 17 residues. CDR3: CASSQWDRPQDNSPLHF. The CDR3 coding sequence is TGCGCCAGCAGCCAGTGGGACAGACCTCAAGATAATTCACCCCTCCACTTT.

This sequence joins TRBV2 and TRBJ2-1; D is unresolved. The ends were cut back, 2 bases at V and 7 bases at J, with 12 bases in the middle. The CDR3 has 14 amino acids. The germline V gene has CDR1 SNHLY and CDR2 FYNNEI. Here the CDR3 reads CASSESTRRNEQFF. The CDR3 DNA reads as TGTGCCAGCAGTGAAAGTACCCGCCGGAATGAGCAGTTCTTC.

V gene TRBV29-1 combines with J gene TRBJ1-1; D unresolved. The V end lost 3 bases, the J end lost 0 bases, and 5 bases lay between the germline ends. The CDR3 loop spans 12 amino acids. Germline V gene lookup returns CDR1 SQVTM and CDR2 ANQGSEA. CDR3 region: CSVDEMNTEAFF. The CDR3 bases are TGCAGCGTTGATGAGATGAACACTGAAGCTTTCTTT.

The gene calls are TRBV30 and TRBJ1-5; the D gene is possibly TRBD1 (6 bases). CDR3 length equals 15 residues. Trimming stripped 3 bases from V and 6 bases from J, with 18 bases between. Germline loops: CDR1 GTSNPN, CDR2 SVGIG (reference sequence). The CDR3 sequence: CAWSEDRALSQPQHF. DNA of the CDR3: TGTGCCTGGAGCGAGGACAGAGCTTTGAGTCAGCCCCAGCATTTT.

The sample holds one count of this clone. The rearrangement joins TRBV15 to TRBJ2-7; D is ambiguous. Germline V gene data show CDR1 as LNHNV and CDR2 as YYDKDF (reference sequence). With 7 bases removed from V and 4 bases from J, the gap between germline ends came to 14 bases. The CDR3 runs to 13 residues. The DNA for the CDR3 is TGTGCCACCACAGAACGACTGGGTTACGAGCAGTACTTC. This translates into CATTERLGYEQYF.

The chain is built from TRBV27 and TRBJ2-3; 10 nucleotides agree with TRBD2. Trimming took 5 bases from V and 0 from J; bases not matched to a gene: 8. Germline V lookup: CDR1 MNHEY, CDR2 SMNVEV (reference sequence). The CDR3 contains 17 residues. The CDR3 spells CASSPRSTSGSTDTQYF. In nucleotides, the CDR3 is TGTGCCAGCAGTCCCCGATCGACTAGCGGGAGCACAGATACGCAGTATTTT.

DNA for the CDR3: TGTGCCATCAGTGGAAGAGTGGACACTGAAGCTTTCTTT. Translation gives CAISGRVDTEAFF. The chain uses TRBV10-3 and TRBJ1-1; no clear D. V was shortened by 4 bases and J by 3 bases, with 9 bases between the two germline ends. The CDR3 runs to 13 residues. From germline, CDR1 is ENHRY and CDR2 SYGVKD.

The chain employs TRBV3-1 (or the pseudogene TRBV3-2) and TRBJ1-1, with D hard to call. Germline V gene data show CDR1 as LGHDT and CDR2 as YNNKEL (reference sequence). V was pared by 2 bases and J by 7 bases, with 11 bases between. There are 13 residues in the CDR3. The CDR3 DNA is TGTGCCAGCAGCCAATCCTATCGGGGTGAAGCTTTCTTT. Encoded protein: CASSQSYRGEAFF.

This clone was counted a single time. This chain joins TRBV7-6 and TRBJ1-1; 7 bases line up with TRBD1. Germline loops: CDR1 SGHVS, CDR2 FNYEAQ. J was trimmed by 0 bases and V by 1 base; bases with no gene match: 5. This CDR3 has 16 residues. The CDR3, as DNA: TGTGCCAGCAGCTTAGTCCAGGGGGTGTTGAACACTGAAGCTTTCTTT. This gives the protein CASSLVQGVLNTEAFF.

The chain links TRBV28 to TRBJ1-2, with TRBD1 matching over 10 bases. V lost 6 bases, J lost 2 bases, and 6 bases stayed unmatched. This CDR3 spans 15 amino acids. The germline V gene has CDR1 MDHEN and CDR2 SYDVKM. For the CDR3, the DNA is TGTGCCAGCAGGCGACAGGGGGCGAAAAACTATGGCTACACCTTC. This gives the protein CASRRQGAKNYGYTF.

V gene TRBV5-8 combines with J gene TRBJ2-5, with D possibly matching TRBD1 (6 bases). V was shortened by 6 bases and J by 4 bases, with 19 bases between the two germline ends. Per germline, CDR1 SGHTS and CDR2 YDEGEE. The CDR3 loop spans 15 amino acids. CDR3 amino acids: CASTYRVSGRETQYF. The CDR3 bases are TGTGCCAGCACCTACAGGGTCAGCGGAAGAGAGACCCAGTACTTC.

DNA for the CDR3: TGTGCCAGCAGCTTGTATGCAGGGGGGAACTATGGCTACACCTTC. Protein: CASSLYAGGNYGYTF. The genes are TRBV7-8 and TRBJ1-2; 7 nucleotides align to TRBD1. The germline CDR1 and CDR2 sequences are SGHVS and FQNEAQ. The V and J ends lost 3 bases and 2 bases, in that order; junction bases with no gene match: 6. The CDR3 totals 15 residues.

J is TRBJ2-1 and V is TRBV7-9, with 7 bases fitting TRBD1. The CDR3 consists of 13 residues. V lost 5 bases, J lost 7 bases, and 5 bases stayed unmatched. Germline V CDR1 and CDR2: SEHNR, FQNEAQ (reference sequence). The CDR3 spells CASSGFRGNEQFF. The CDR3, as DNA: TGTGCCAGCAGCGGATTCAGGGGGAATGAGCAGTTCTTC. Looking up the rest from reference TRBV7-9 and TRBJ2-1 gives the full variable domain: DTGVSQNPRHKITKRGQNVTFRCDPISEHNRLYWYRQTLGQGPEFLTYFQNEAQLEKSRLLSDRFSAERPKGSFSTLEIQRTEQGDSAMYLCASSGFRGNEQFFGPGTRLTVL.

J is TRBJ2-1 and V is TRBV2; TRBD1 might be the D (7 bases). The CDR3 consists of 15 residues. Looked up from germline, CDR1 is SNHLY and CDR2 is FYNNEI. The germline V and J ends were trimmed by 7 bases and 2 bases, with 15 bases remaining between them. CDR3 region: CASMSGGRAYNEQFF. The CDR3 DNA is TGTGCCAGCATGTCAGGGGGGAGAGCCTACAATGAGCAGTTCTTC. Supplemented by reference TRBV2 and TRBJ2-1, the full variable domain reads EPEVTQTPSHQVTQMGQEVILRCVPISNHLYFYWYRQILGQKVEFLVSFYNNEISEKSEIFDDQFSVERPDGSNFTLKIRSTKLEDSAMYFCASMSGGRAYNEQFFGPGTRLTVL.

Remarks on this clone: At one boundary the junction diverges from the germline segment, which might be a read error. The V call is TRBV7-7, the J call TRBJ2-1, with D maybe TRBD1 (5 bases). The CDR3 sequence is 14 residues long. Per germline, CDR1 SSHAT and CDR2 FNYEAQ (reference sequence). The CDR3: CASSLGHSDNEQFF. In DNA form, the CDR3 reads TGTGCTAGCAGCTTAGGACACTCCGACAATGAGCAGTTCTTC.

V and J are TRBV7-7 and TRBJ1-6; D gene ambiguous. The CDR3 consists of 17 residues. The germline V gene encodes CDR1 SSHAT and CDR2 FNYEAQ (reference sequence). DNA of the CDR3: TGTGCTAGCCCGCAATGGGGTTGGGAGACCGGCGGCTCACCCCTCCACTTT. Protein product: CASPQWGWETGGSPLHF.

V and J are TRBV6-6 and TRBJ1-3; 7 bases fit TRBD1. The CDR3 loop spans 16 amino acids. After removal of 6 bases from V and 0 bases from J, the junction contained 8 bases not matched to a gene. Per the germline V gene, CDR1 is MNHNY and CDR2 is SVGAGI (reference sequence). This CDR3 is CASSRRDSRSGNTIYF. In DNA, the CDR3 is TGTGCCAGCAGCCGACGGGACAGCCGCTCTGGAAACACCATATATTTT.

The J gene is TRBJ1-1, the V gene TRBV7-8; D may be TRBD1 (6 bases). V was trimmed by 1 base and J by 5 bases, leaving 11 bases between them. The V gene's germline CDR1 is SGHVS and CDR2 FQNEAQ. This CDR3 comprises 14 residues. CDR3 coding DNA: TGTGCCAGCAGCTTAGGCGGGGGCCAGACTGAAGCTTTCTTT. The encoded protein is CASSLGGGQTEAFF.

V is TRBV15 and J is TRBJ1-2; a possible D gene is TRBD1 (6 bases). Germline V CDR1 and CDR2: LNHNV, YYDKDF (reference sequence). This CDR3 is 12 amino acids long. V was pared by 5 bases and J by 9 bases, with 13 bases between. The CDR3 protein is CATSPERGSYTF. The CDR3 bases are TGTGCCACCAGCCCGGAAAGGGGGAGCTACACCTTC.

The rearrangement uses TRBV6-5 and TRBJ1-1, with 7 positions matching TRBD1. This CDR3 has 15 amino acids. The V segment lost 2 bases and the J segment 4 bases; nucleotides outside the gene matches: 7. In germline, CDR1 is MNHEY, CDR2 SVGAGI. CDR3 in amino acids: CASSYPRGAVTEAFF. CDR3 coding DNA: TGTGCCAGCAGTTACCCCAGGGGGGCGGTCACTGAAGCTTTCTTT.

The chain's CDR3 is CAWSVHGGGHSPLHF. CDR3 coding DNA: TGTGCCTGGAGTGTACACGGGGGGGGTCATTCACCCCTCCACTTT. The chain carries TRBV30 and TRBJ1-6; the D gene is possibly TRBD1 (5 bases). This CDR3 spans 15 amino acids. The germline V gene encodes CDR1 GTSNPN and CDR2 SVGIG (reference sequence). Trimming shortened V by 0 bases and J by 8 bases, and 14 bases separated the two germline ends. Full variable domain (remainder filled in from reference TRBV30 and TRBJ1-6): SQTIHQWPATLVQPVGSPLSLECTVEGTSNPNLYWYRQAAGRGLQLLFYSVGIGQISSEVPQNLSASRPQDRQFILSSKKLLLSDSGFYLCAWSVHGGGHSPLHFGNGTRLTVT.

The rearrangement joins TRBV19 to TRBJ2-6, with D possibly matching TRBD1 (7 bases). Germline-derived CDR1 and CDR2 are LNHDA and SQIVND (reference sequence). Trimming left V 7 bases short and J 1 base short, with 17 bases between. The CDR3 covers 17 residues. Written as DNA, the CDR3 is TGTGCCAGTACCGCGGAGCAGGGGGGTTCTGGGGCCAACGTCCTGACTTTC. This encodes CASTAEQGGSGANVLTF.

The chain couples TRBV28 to TRBJ1-2, with D possibly TRBD1 on 5 matching bases. CDR1 MDHEN and CDR2 SYDVKM come from the germline V gene. The V end lost 2 bases, the J end lost 4 bases, and 8 bases lay between the germline ends. This CDR3 contains 13 residues. The CDR3 loop reads CASSLTRAYGYTF. CDR3 coding DNA: TGTGCCAGCAGTTTAACCAGGGCCTATGGCTACACCTTC.